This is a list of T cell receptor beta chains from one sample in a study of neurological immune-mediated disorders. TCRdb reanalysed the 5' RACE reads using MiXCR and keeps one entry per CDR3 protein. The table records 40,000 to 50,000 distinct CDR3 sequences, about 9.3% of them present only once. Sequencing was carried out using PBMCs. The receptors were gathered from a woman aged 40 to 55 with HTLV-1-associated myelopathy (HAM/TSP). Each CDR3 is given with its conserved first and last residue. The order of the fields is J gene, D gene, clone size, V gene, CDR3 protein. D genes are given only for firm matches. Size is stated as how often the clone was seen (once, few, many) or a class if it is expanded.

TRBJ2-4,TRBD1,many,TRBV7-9,CASSHSRQGKTLAKNIQYF
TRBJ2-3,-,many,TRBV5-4,CASSLSGGRSDTQYF
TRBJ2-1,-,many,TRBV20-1,CSARDWGNRGGNEQFF
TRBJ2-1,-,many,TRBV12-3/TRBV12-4,CASSLDGYMYNEQFF
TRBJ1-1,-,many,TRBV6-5,CASSYPGNTEAFF
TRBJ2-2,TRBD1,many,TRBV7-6,CASSSTGGLTGELFF
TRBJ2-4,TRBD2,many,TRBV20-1,CSAGTGGPSIQYF
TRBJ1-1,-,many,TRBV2,CASSELSAYDNEAFF
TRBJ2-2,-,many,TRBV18,CASSKGQNTGELFF
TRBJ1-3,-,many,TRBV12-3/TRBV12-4,CASSENDRRNTIYF
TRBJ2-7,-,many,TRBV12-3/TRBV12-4,CASSFTQVHEQYF
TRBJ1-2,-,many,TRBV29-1,CSVGAYDGYTF
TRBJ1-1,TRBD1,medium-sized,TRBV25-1,CASSPNRGHTEAFF
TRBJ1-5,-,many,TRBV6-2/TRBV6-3,CASSYRRTDQPQHF
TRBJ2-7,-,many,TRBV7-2,CASSLAGVLYEQYF
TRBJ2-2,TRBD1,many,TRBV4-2,CASSRGTGGALAGELFF
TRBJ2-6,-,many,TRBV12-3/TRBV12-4,CASRPHSGANVLTF